A selection of T cell receptor beta chains follows, all from one sample in a study of blood T cell repertoires in COVID-19. Clones were sequenced by immunoSEQ multiplex PCR, and TCRdb holds only the in-frame ones, with some missing. The sample has about 130,000 clones; approximately 90% are singletons. Sequencing was carried out using peripheral blood. The receptor source for this set is a man between 60 and 75 years old with COVID-19, enrolled during active disease. The CDR3 runs from the conserved cysteine through the conserved F or W. Each record gives: D gene, J gene, clone size, V gene, CDR3 DNA, CDR3 protein. The D gene is left open where the match is weak. Clone size is stated in some rows and not others, as once, few, many or a class when expanded.

>-|TRBJ2-3|-|TRBV25-1
TGTGCCAGCAGTGCCGTGGATACGCAGTATTTT
CASSAVDTQYF
>-|TRBJ2-5|-|TRBV18
TGTGCCAGCTCACCAGATAGAGGGTACCAAGAGACCCAGTACTTC
CASSPDRGYQETQYF
>TRBD2|TRBJ2-5|-|TRBV18
TGTGCCAGCTCACCTTTAGCGGGAGTACAAGAGACCCAGTACTTC
CASSPLAGVQETQYF
>-|TRBJ1-3|-|TRBV7-2
TGTGCCAGCACCTCCAGGCTTGGGTTTGGAAACACCATATATTTT
CASTSRLGFGNTIYF
>TRBD1|TRBJ1-2|once|TRBV5-1
TGCGCCAGCAGTAGGACAGGGGTGGCTGGCTACACCTTC
CASSRTGVAGYTF
>-|TRBJ1-6|-|TRBV5-1
TGCGCCAGCAGCCTCGGGAATAATTCACCCCTCCACTTT
CASSLGNNSPLHF
>TRBD1|TRBJ2-3|-|TRBV4-3
TGCGCCAGCAGCCAACAGACAGGGTTCCGCACAGATACGCAGTATTTT
CASSQQTGFRTDTQYF
>TRBD1|TRBJ1-1|-|TRBV9
TGTGCCAGCAGCACTAGGGGGCTCACTGAAGCTTTCTTT
CASSTRGLTEAFF
>-|TRBJ1-2|once|TRBV19
TGTGCCAGTAGTATAGATTTACCTACCGCAGTTCCTAGCTATGGCTACACCTTC
CASSIDLPTAVPSYGYTF
>TRBD1|TRBJ1-1|-|TRBV5-4
TGTGCCAGCAGCTTGACAGGGGGCACTGAAGCTTTCTTT
CASSLTGGTEAFF
>-|TRBJ2-5|-|TRBV7-3
TGTGCCAGCAGCTTAACCCGGACTTCGCAAGAGACCCAGTACTTC
CASSLTRTSQETQYF
>TRBD1|TRBJ1-4|-|TRBV28
TGTGCCAGCAGTTCCCCCCCCGGGACAGGCGGTCAAGATGAAAAACTGTTTTTT
CASSSPPGTGGQDEKLFF
>TRBD1|TRBJ1-4|-|TRBV10-3
TGTGCCATCAGTGCCCGACAGGGGGACGAAAAACTGTTTTTT
CAISARQGDEKLFF
>TRBD1|TRBJ2-7|-|TRBV11-3
TGTGCCAGCAGCTTAGTCGATACCGGGACAGAAATACCTATTCCCTACGAGCAGTACTTC
CASSLVDTGTEIPIPYEQYF
>-|TRBJ1-4|-|TRBV7-7
TGTGCCAGCAGCTTATTCCAGGGTGATGAAAAACTGTTTTTT
CASSLFQGDEKLFF
>TRBD1|TRBJ1-1|-|TRBV7-9
TGTGCCAGCAGCCTCGAGGACAGGGCCCACACTGAAGCTTTCTTT
CASSLEDRAHTEAFF
>-|TRBJ2-5|-|TRBV7-9
TGTGCCAGCAGCTTCGGGACAACCCAAGAGACCCAGTACTTC
CASSFGTTQETQYF
>-|TRBJ2-1|-|TRBV19
TGTGCCAGTAGTATAGATCTATACAGGAATTGGGTCTTC
CASSIDLYRNWVF
>TRBD2|TRBJ2-3|-|TRBV7-2
TGTGCCAGCAGCCCCTCTAGCGGGGGTTCGGGGCATACGCAGTATTTT
CASSPSSGGSGHTQYF
>TRBD2|TRBJ2-3|-|TRBV27
TGTGCCAGCAGTTTCCTAGCGGGGGGGAGCACAGATACGCAGTATTTT
CASSFLAGGSTDTQYF
>-|TRBJ1-5|-|TRBV24-1
TGTGCCAGGAAAAAAGGGGGTAGTCAGCCCCAGCATTTT
CARKKGGSQPQHF
>TRBD1|TRBJ2-7|-|TRBV28
TGTGCCAGCATTCCACAGGGGGCGTCCTACGAGCAGTACTTC
CASIPQGASYEQYF
>-|TRBJ1-6|once|TRBV28
TGTGCCAGCAGCCCGGTGAGAAGTTCACCCCTCCACTTT
CASSPVRSSPLHF
>-|TRBJ1-5|-|TRBV11-1
TGTGCCAGCAGCTTAGGGGGCAGCAATCAGCCCCAGCATTTT
CASSLGGSNQPQHF
>-|TRBJ2-7|-|TRBV12-3/TRBV12-4
TGTGCCAGCAGCATCTCCAGGTTTCTTGAGCAGTACTTC
CASSISRFLEQYF
>-|TRBJ1-1|-|TRBV18
TGTGCCAGCTCACCACTTTCGCGGGCAGGGGTCACTGAAGCTTTCTTT
CASSPLSRAGVTEAFF
>TRBD1|TRBJ2-1|-|TRBV5-1
TGCGCCAGCAGCTTGAATTTAGGGGGCTGGTTCTTC
CASSLNLGGWFF
>TRBD1|TRBJ2-7|-|TRBV7-3
TGTGCCAGCAGCCCGACAGGGGTGGATAACGAGCAGTACTTC
CASSPTGVDNEQYF
>-|TRBJ1-1|-|TRBV7-9
TGTGCCAGCAGCTGGGGGGGTGAGATCATGAACACTGAAGCTTTCTTT
CASSWGGEIMNTEAFF
>-|TRBJ2-5|once|TRBV11-2
TGTGCCAGCAGTCCGGCGGGGAACAGAGAGACCCAGTACTTC
CASSPAGNRETQYF
>TRBD2|TRBJ2-7|-|TRBV7-6
TGTGCCAGCAGCTTAGGGTCTAGCGGGGGGGCCAGCTACTACGAGCAGTACTTC
CASSLGSSGGASYYEQYF
>-|TRBJ2-7|-|TRBV6-5
TGTGCCAGCACCAACCGACAGAAGGGCTACGAGCAGTACTTC
CASTNRQKGYEQYF
>-|TRBJ1-2|once|TRBV12-3/TRBV12-4
TGTGCCAGCAGTATGACAGAAAGTAATGGCTACACCTTC
CASSMTESNGYTF
>TRBD1|TRBJ2-7|few|TRBV11-1
TGTGCCAGCAGCCCGGACAGGGGCTACGAGCAGTACTTC
CASSPDRGYEQYF
>-|TRBJ1-5|-|TRBV19
TGTGCCAGTAGTATAGGGGCAGGGACAAGGAATCAGCCCCAGCATTTT
CASSIGAGTRNQPQHF
>-|TRBJ1-6|-|TRBV5-6
TGTGCCAGCAGCTTGCCGCAGGGAAATTCACCCCTCCACTTT
CASSLPQGNSPLHF
>-|TRBJ1-6|-|TRBV30
TGTGCCTGGACTTGGGCCAGCATAGGTTCACCCCTCCACTTT
CAWTWASIGSPLHF
>-|TRBJ2-2|-|TRBV2
TGTGCCAGCAGTGAAAGCCCTGGGGGGACCGGGGAGCTGTTTTTT
CASSESPGGTGELFF